The 28 T cell receptor beta chains listed next were all sequenced from one sample in a study of T cells expressing NK-cell markers. TCRdb re-called the 5' RACE reads and catalogs CDR3 proteins one per entry, DNA excluded. The table lists 150,000 to 160,000 distinct CDR3 sequences, with 37% in the top ten. Sequenced: blood T cells: a sorted CD56 or NKG2C T cell subset, CD4+ or CD8+ T cells, or bulk PBMC T cells (not recorded which). Receptor source: a woman aged 50 to 65 in good health.

This rearrangement joins TRBV2 to TRBJ2-5; TCRdb calls TRBD2, which cannot be checked without DNA. CDR3 length equals 20 residues. CDR1 is SNHLY, CDR2 FYNNEI, per germline. CDR3 amino acids: CASSVKEGTGTSVVQETQYF.

The chain is built from TRBV29-1 and TRBJ2-2; TCRdb indicates TRBD1, and absent DNA this call remains unverified. The CDR3 runs 13 residues. Looked up from germline, CDR1 is SQVTM and CDR2 is ANQGSEA. CDR3: CSVGPPAAGELFF.

This chain connects TRBV27 to TRBJ2-1; TCRdb outputs TRBD1, but without DNA this stays unchecked. CDR1 MNHEY and CDR2 SMNVEV come from the germline V gene (reference sequence). The length of the CDR3 is 15 residues. This chain's CDR3 is CASSFGDRVSNEQFF.

The chain recombines TRBV9 with TRBJ2-7; no DNA is available, so the TRBD1 call from TCRdb remains unchecked. Germline lookup yields CDR1 SGDLS and CDR2 YYNGEE. CDR3 length: 15 amino acids. CDR3 loop: CASSVGGQGLYEQYF.

This sequence joins TRBV5-5 and TRBJ2-3. CDR1 is SGHKS and CDR2 is YYEKEE in the germline V gene (reference sequence). CDR3 length: 15 amino acids. CDR3 loop: CASSLAQGNTDTQYF.

The chain is built from TRBV4-1 and TRBJ2-1; there is no DNA to check the TCRdb D call of TRBD2. The CDR3 spans 15 residues. CDR1 and CDR2 (germline): MGHRA, YSYEKL. CDR3 protein: CASSQARGLAVEQFF.

The gene calls are TRBV4-1 and TRBJ2-5. The CDR3 is 15 residues long. Germline V gene sequence: CDR1 MGHRA, CDR2 YSYEKL. The CDR3 here is CASSQDPRMGETQYF.

J is TRBJ2-1 and V is TRBV7-8; TCRdb's assignment of TRBD1 cannot be checked, as there is no DNA. From germline, CDR1 is SGHVS and CDR2 FQNEAQ. This CDR3 has 13 amino acids. The CDR3 reads CASSLLGANEQFF.

This chain links TRBV6-1 with TRBJ1-6; no DNA is available, so the TRBD1 call from TCRdb remains unchecked. The V gene's germline CDR1 is MNHNS and CDR2 SASEGT. The CDR3 length is 13 residues. The CDR3 loop reads CASSAPGRSPLHF.

The V and J genes are TRBV29-1 and TRBJ2-7; TCRdb calls TRBD2, which cannot be checked without DNA. CDR1 and CDR2 (germline): SQVTM, ANQGSEA. CDR3 size: 16 residues. The CDR3 here is CSVEGEGTSGSYEQYF.

The chain uses TRBV12-5 and TRBJ2-3; TCRdb gives TRBD1 as the D gene, but with no DNA this cannot be confirmed. The CDR3 is 14 residues long. CDR1 and CDR2 (germline): LGHNT, FRNRAP. This CDR3 reads CASGLTGVRDTQYF.

CDR3 region: CASARRGGGNTIYF. The chain uses TRBV7-9 and TRBJ1-3. Germline V lookup: CDR1 SEHNR, CDR2 FQNEAQ (reference sequence). The CDR3 spans 14 residues.

This chain links TRBV27 with TRBJ2-2; TCRdb designates TRBD1, a call that cannot be tested without DNA. This CDR3 has 15 residues. Germline V gene lookup returns CDR1 MNHEY and CDR2 SMNVEV (reference sequence). The CDR3 region is CASRWGTGGIGELFF.

The rearrangement links TRBV12-5 to TRBJ1-1; as DNA is missing, the TRBD1 call by TCRdb cannot be tested. The V gene's germline CDR1 is LGHNT and CDR2 FRNRAP. CDR3 length: 12 amino acids. The CDR3 reads CASGPGVAEAFF.

The chain joins TRBV12-3 or TRBV12-4 to TRBJ2-5; TCRdb picks TRBD2, but there is no DNA to check that call. The CDR3 extends over 13 amino acids. The CDR3 region is CASLSGRGETQYF.

V usage is TRBV29-1 and J usage is TRBJ2-1; lacking DNA, the TRBD1 call made by TCRdb goes unchecked. CDR1 is SQVTM, CDR2 ANQGSEA, per germline. The CDR3 consists of 13 residues. The CDR3 region is CSVDGGGPDEQFF.

The chain carries TRBV27 and TRBJ2-3; as DNA is missing, the TRBD2 call by TCRdb cannot be tested. The CDR3 has 12 amino acids. Looked up from germline, CDR1 is MNHEY and CDR2 is SMNVEV (reference sequence). The CDR3 protein is CATGEVGDTQYF.

The J gene is TRBJ2-5, the V gene TRBV27. The CDR3 spans 15 residues. The V gene's germline CDR1 is MNHEY and CDR2 SMNVEV (reference sequence). CDR3 in amino acids: CASSLFSGNVETQYF.

The chain has TRBV20-1 and TRBJ2-5. Germline V lookup: CDR1 DFQATT, CDR2 SNEGSKA (reference sequence). This CDR3 spans 12 amino acids. CDR3 amino acids: CSAGIKQETQYF.

The chain has TRBV11-2 and TRBJ2-5. Looked up from germline, CDR1 is SGHAT and CDR2 is FQNNGV. This CDR3 has 12 residues. CDR3 sequence: CASSLLMETQYF.

The rearrangement links TRBV19 to TRBJ2-1; the TCRdb D gene call, TRBD2, has no DNA to confirm it. The CDR3 contains 16 residues. Germline V gives CDR1 LNHDA, CDR2 SQIVND (reference sequence). CDR3 sequence reads: CASLGGTPGLNNEQFF.

The rearrangement uses TRBV12-3 or TRBV12-4 and TRBJ2-7; TCRdb lists TRBD1, though no DNA is available to test this call. CDR3 size: 12 residues. The CDR3 sequence is CASSFSGAEQYF.

The rearrangement uses TRBV11-2 and TRBJ2-5; checking the TCRdb D call of TRBD2 is not possible without DNA. CDR1 is SGHAT and CDR2 is FQNNGV in the germline V gene. The CDR3 is made up of 16 amino acids. The chain's CDR3 is CASSFGSGRVQETQYF.

The chain is built from TRBV28 and TRBJ1-1; checking the TCRdb D call of TRBD1 is not possible without DNA. CDR1 and CDR2 from the germline V gene are MDHEN and SYDVKM. There are 13 residues in the CDR3. The CDR3 is CASRVGVGPEAFF.

J is TRBJ1-2 and V is TRBV27; TCRdb calls TRBD1, which cannot be checked without DNA. The CDR3 totals 13 residues. Germline V gene lookup returns CDR1 MNHEY and CDR2 SMNVEV (reference sequence). The CDR3 loop reads CASSPGGGVGYTF.

CDR3 amino acids: CASSQEVDSSYNEQFF. This chain uses TRBV3-1 with TRBJ2-1; the D call from TCRdb, TRBD2, cannot be confirmed without DNA. CDR3 length: 16 residues. Germline CDR1 is LGHDT and CDR2 is YNNKEL (reference sequence).

The rearrangement uses TRBV10-2 and TRBJ2-1. Germline V gives CDR1 WSHSY, CDR2 SAAADI. The CDR3 runs 11 residues. The CDR3 spells CASFELGEQFF.

The chain joins TRBV4-1 to TRBJ1-4. Germline CDR1 MGHRA, CDR2 YSYEKL. The CDR3 is 14 amino acids. The CDR3 region is CASSQGLTNEKLFF.